This T cell receptor beta chain was sequenced during a study of T cell responses to AZD1222 COVID-19 vaccine. Germline assignment: CDR1 ENHRY and CDR2 SYGVKD. This CDR3 comprises 14 residues. With V trimmed by 5 bases and J by 6 bases, 9 bases remained unmatched. Clones were sequenced by immunoSEQ multiplex PCR, and TCRdb holds only the in-frame ones, with some missing. The sample lists 140,000 to 150,000 clones, 75% to 90% occurring once. This receptor was taken from an adult in good health. The material was peripheral blood, obtained on day 0 of AZD1222 vaccination. The chain uses TRBV10-3 and TRBJ2-7; 8 bases are shared with TRBD1. The CDR3 loop reads CAISPQGALGEQYF. CDR3 coding DNA: TGTGCCATCAGTCCTCAGGGGGCTTTGGGCGAGCAGTACTTC.